The 18 T cell receptor beta chains given below trace back to one sample, sequenced in a study of cytomegalovirus exposure and HLA in healthy donors. Using immunoSEQ multiplex PCR, the repertoire was profiled, and TCRdb retains in-frame clones only, with some absent. This table has 160,000 or so clones, 88% appearing once. The sequenced material came from PBMCs. All receptors come from a man aged 18 to 29 in good health and CMV-seronegative.

The V and J genes are TRBV2 and TRBJ1-5; D uncertain. The V gene's germline CDR1 is SNHLY and CDR2 FYNNEI. This CDR3 has 14 residues. V gave up 6 bases and J gave up 2 bases, with 11 bases separating them. The CDR3 region is CASSILGGNQPQHF. The DNA for the CDR3 is TGTGCCAGCAGCATTCTCGGGGGCAATCAGCCCCAGCATTTT.

This chain links TRBV15 with TRBJ2-5; a possible D gene is TRBD2 (6 bases). V dropped 0 bases and J dropped 1 base, with 12 bases sitting between them. Germline lookup yields CDR1 LNHNV and CDR2 YYDKDF (reference sequence). This CDR3 region has 16 residues. The CDR3 DNA sequence: TGTGCCACCAGCAGAGATCCCCCGCGGGGCCAAGAGACCCAGTACTTC. It translates to CATSRDPPRGQETQYF.

The chain joins TRBV2 to TRBJ1-2; TRBD1 matches at 10 bases. With V trimmed by 5 bases and J by 8 bases, 11 bases remained unmatched. Germline CDR1 SNHLY, CDR2 FYNNEI. The CDR3 consists of 15 residues. CDR3 nucleotide sequence: TGTGCCAGCAGTCGCCACCGCGGGACAGGGGACGGCTACACCTTC. It codes for CASSRHRGTGDGYTF.

The CDR3 is CASSLGGGSTDTQYF. CDR3 coding DNA: TGTGCCAGCAGTTTAGGGGGGGGAAGCACAGATACGCAGTATTTT. The gene calls are TRBV28 and TRBJ2-3; 7 positions match TRBD2. V trimming: 2 bases; J trimming: 0 bases; junction bases outside the gene matches: 2. The CDR3 sequence is 15 residues long. Germline V gene data show CDR1 as MDHEN and CDR2 as SYDVKM. Filled out from reference TRBV28 and TRBJ2-3, the complete variable domain reads DVKVTQSSRYLVKRTGEKVFLECVQDMDHENMFWYRQDPGLGLRLIYFSYDVKMKEKGDIPEGYSVSREKKERFSLILESASTNQTSMYLCASSLGGGSTDTQYFGPGTRLTVL.

The chain couples TRBV28 to TRBJ2-6, with 7 positions matching TRBD1. CDR1 is MDHEN and CDR2 is SYDVKM in the germline V gene. This CDR3 is built from 15 residues. Trimming at V came to 5 bases and at J to 3 bases, leaving 4 bases not matched to a gene. CDR3 in DNA: TGTGCCAGCAGTACGGCAGGGGGTGGGGCCAACGTCCTGACTTTC. Protein: CASSTAGGGANVLTF. Variable domain in full (rest from reference TRBV28 and TRBJ2-6): DVKVTQSSRYLVKRTGEKVFLECVQDMDHENMFWYRQDPGLGLRLIYFSYDVKMKEKGDIPEGYSVSREKKERFSLILESASTNQTSMYLCASSTAGGGANVLTFGAGSRLTVL.

J is TRBJ1-1 and V is TRBV5-6, with D possibly being TRBD1 (6 bases). Trimming removed 4 bases at V and 7 bases at J, with 17 bases between. The CDR3 has 14 amino acids. CDR1 and CDR2 from the germline V gene are SGHDT and YYEEEE. The DNA for the CDR3 is TGTGCCAGCAGCCTTGGACCACAGGGCTTTGAAGCTTTCTTT. As protein: CASSLGPQGFEAFF.

The chain employs TRBV28 and TRBJ1-5; 7 bases are shared with TRBD1. CDR3 size: 15 residues. CDR1 and CDR2 from the germline V gene are MDHEN and SYDVKM. V shed 4 bases, J shed 6 bases, and the junction held 9 bases outside the gene matches. CDR3 DNA sequence: TGTGCCAGCAGTTCTCCCGACAGGGTAGGTCAGCCCCAGCATTTT. This sequence encodes CASSSPDRVGQPQHF.

This chain joins TRBV27 and TRBJ2-1; 7 bases are shared with TRBD2. Trimming at V came to 3 bases and at J to 10 bases, leaving 3 bases not matched to a gene. The CDR3 is 12 residues long. Germline CDR1 reads MNHEY; CDR2 reads SMNVEV (reference sequence). CDR3 nucleotide sequence: TGTGCCAGCAGTTTTCTGGGAGGGGAGCAGTTCTTC. Translation: CASSFLGGEQFF.

The rearrangement joins TRBV5-1 to TRBJ2-7; TRBD2 aligns across 9 bases. Germline V gene data show CDR1 as SGHRS and CDR2 as YFSETQ. After removal of 0 bases from V and 4 bases from J, the junction contained 5 bases not matched to a gene. The CDR3 sequence is 15 residues long. CDR3 loop: CASSLGLAEPYEQYF. The CDR3 DNA reads TGCGCCAGCAGCTTGGGACTAGCGGAACCTTACGAGCAGTACTTC.

This chain connects TRBV29-1 to TRBJ2-1; 7 bases line up with TRBD1. Germline CDR1 is SQVTM and CDR2 is ANQGSEA. J lost 2 bases, V lost 5 bases, and 12 bases had no gene match. CDR3 size: 16 residues. In DNA form, the CDR3 reads TGCAGCGTTTATCATCTAACGGGACAGCCCTACAATGAGCAGTTCTTC. Amino acids: CSVYHLTGQPYNEQFF.

The chain is built from TRBV6-5 and TRBJ1-1; weak D call: TRBD1 (6 bases). This CDR3 spans 14 amino acids. Trimming left V 4 bases short and J 4 bases short, with 13 bases between. Germline lookup yields CDR1 MNHEY and CDR2 SVGAGI. The CDR3 sequence is CASSSWDTGTEAFF. DNA of the CDR3: TGTGCCAGCAGTTCCTGGGACACAGGCACTGAAGCTTTCTTT.

This clone was picked up one time. The chain joins TRBV4-3 to TRBJ2-3; tentatively, D is TRBD2 (7 bases). CDR1 is LGHNA and CDR2 is YSLEER in the germline V gene. The CDR3 contains 16 residues. V was cut by 4 bases and J by 0 bases, with 14 bases left in between. CDR3 region: CASSRGRGASTDTQYF. The CDR3 coding sequence is TGCGCCAGCAGCCGAGGACGGGGGGCTAGCACAGATACGCAGTATTTT.

The gene calls are TRBV5-1 and TRBJ2-1; 14 positions agree with TRBD2. The CDR3 has 21 residues. The trim removed 4 bases at V and 0 bases at J, leaving 15 bases unmatched. Germline V lookup: CDR1 SGHRS, CDR2 YFSETQ. CDR3 residues: CASSLDPGRTSGGNSYNEQFF. CDR3 coding DNA: TGCGCCAGCAGCCTTGACCCGGGAAGGACTAGCGGGGGGAACTCCTACAATGAGCAGTTCTTC.

The count of this clone is one. The V call is TRBV28, the J call TRBJ1-1; 8 bases fit TRBD1. Per the germline V gene, CDR1 is MDHEN and CDR2 is SYDVKM. This CDR3 contains 14 residues. V was pared by 3 bases and J by 7 bases, with 7 bases of the junction left unmatched. The CDR3 is CASSFLTGAGEAFF. As DNA, the CDR3 is TGTGCCAGCAGTTTCCTGACAGGGGCCGGTGAAGCTTTCTTT.

V and J are TRBV7-9 and TRBJ2-2; a possible D gene is TRBD2 (6 bases). This CDR3 contains 13 residues. Germline V gives CDR1 SEHNR, CDR2 FQNEAQ (reference sequence). V lost 1 base to trimming and J lost 10 bases, with 10 bases between them. CDR3 in amino acids: CASSLGTIEELFF. The CDR3 nucleotides are TGTGCCAGCAGCTTAGGGACTATCGAGGAGCTGTTTTTT.

The CDR3 reads CASIADSYNEQFF. The CDR3, as DNA: TGCGCCAGCATAGCAGACTCCTACAATGAGCAGTTCTTC. The rearrangement links TRBV5-1 to TRBJ2-1; unclear D gene. Trimming removed 6 bases at V and 0 bases at J, with 7 bases between. The CDR3 sequence is 13 residues long. The germline CDR1 and CDR2 sequences are SGHRS and YFSETQ.

The chain links TRBV4-3 to TRBJ1-4; D possibly corresponds to TRBD1 (5 bases). V lost 0 bases and J 8 bases, leaving 13 bases between the germline ends. The V gene's germline CDR1 is LGHNA and CDR2 YSLEER. The CDR3 consists of 15 residues. CDR3 sequence reads: CASSQDGGSGEKLFF. The CDR3 region has the DNA TGCGCCAGCAGCCAAGATGGGGGGTCTGGGGAAAAACTGTTTTTT.

The gene calls are TRBV4-1 and TRBJ1-1, with D perhaps TRBD1 (5 bases). Trimming shortened V by 1 base and J by 8 bases, and 14 bases separated the two germline ends. This CDR3 spans 14 amino acids. Germline V gene lookup returns CDR1 MGHRA and CDR2 YSYEKL. The CDR3 DNA reads as TGCGCCAGCAGCCAAGTGGGGCCCCAGGTGGAAGCTTTCTTT. Translation gives CASSQVGPQVEAFF.